Listed below are T cell receptor beta chains from one sample, sequenced in a study of blood T cells in healthy people across ages. In TCRdb, the 5' RACE reads were re-called with MiXCR into one record per CDR3 protein. This repertoire shows some 710,000 distinct CDR3 sequences, 22% found once; its top ten account for around a fifth. Input material: blood. The receptors come from a man between 65 and 79 years old in good health. CDR3s include the opening cysteine and the closing phenylalanine or tryptophan. D genes are given only for firm matches. The size entry is marked missing in some rows and otherwise reads once, few, many or a size class.

cdr3_length j_call v_call clone_size d_call cdr3_nt cdr3_aa
16 TRBJ2-1 TRBV19 . . TGTGCCAGTAGTATTCTGGCAGAGATCTCCTACAATGAGCAGTTCTTC CASSILAEISYNEQFF
15 TRBJ1-4 TRBV6-5 . TRBD1 TGTGCCAGCAGTCGCCAAGGGGGCATGTTGGAAAAACTGTTTTTT CASSRQGGMLEKLFF
15 TRBJ1-1 TRBV29-1 . . TGCAGCGCCCTACCGATTGAAGGAATGAACACTGAAGCTTTCTTT CSALPIEGMNTEAFF
14 TRBJ2-1 TRBV5-6 . TRBD2 TGTGCCAGCAGCATACCGGGACTAGCTAGGGAGCAGTTCTTC CASSIPGLAREQFF
13 TRBJ2-3 TRBV20-1 . . TGCAGTGCTAGCGGACAGTTCACAGATACGCAGTATTTT CSASGQFTDTQYF
13 TRBJ1-6 TRBV14 few . TGTGCCAGCAGCCGCGGGGTCAATTCACCCCTCCACTTT CASSRGVNSPLHF
14 TRBJ1-2 TRBV4-2 . . TGTGCCAGCAGCCTTCGGACTACTAACTATGGCTACACCTTC CASSLRTTNYGYTF
13 TRBJ1-4 TRBV2 . . TGTGCCAGCAGTTCCGGGACTGATGAAAAACTGTTTTTT CASSSGTDEKLFF
16 TRBJ1-5 TRBV7-8 few . TGTGCCAGCAGCCCTGGGGCCCCAACTCGGAGTCAGCCCCAGCATTTT CASSPGAPTRSQPQHF
17 TRBJ2-1 TRBV24-1 few TRBD2 TGTGCCACCAGTGACCCTAGCGGGAGCAGGTCCTACAATGAGCAGTTCTTC CATSDPSGSRSYNEQFF
13 TRBJ2-7 TRBV12-3/TRBV12-4 many . TGTGCCAGCAGTTACCTCCGGGACATCGAGCAGTACTTC CASSYLRDIEQYF
17 TRBJ1-1 TRBV14 . . TGTGCCAGCAGCCCAGCCTACGATCCCGGGGTCCACACTGAAGCTTTCTTT CASSPAYDPGVHTEAFF
16 TRBJ2-4 TRBV6-5 few . TGTGCCAGCAGTTCCGACGGGGGACTAGCCAAAAACATTCAGTACTTC CASSSDGGLAKNIQYF
14 TRBJ2-1 TRBV20-1 many . TGCAGTGGGAGCGGAGCGGGCTGGGTAAATGAGCAGTTCTTC CSGSGAGWVNEQFF
15 TRBJ2-5 TRBV20-1 . TRBD2 TGCAGTGCCCAGACGGCGGGGGGGTTTCGAGAGACCCAGTACTTC CSAQTAGGFRETQYF
18 TRBJ2-3 TRBV29-1 . TRBD1 TGCAGCGCATCACCGGGACAGGGGGCGCGGCTAGCGGGAGATACGCAGTATTTT CSASPGQGARLAGDTQYF
13 TRBJ1-3 TRBV7-2 . . TGTGCCAGCAGCAGCCCCCTCGGAAACACCATATATTTT CASSSPLGNTIYF
15 TRBJ2-1 TRBV12-3/TRBV12-4 few TRBD2 TGTGCCAGCAGTTCGAGCGGGAGAAAGGATAATGAGCAGTTCTTC CASSSSGRKDNEQFF
14 TRBJ2-4 TRBV6-1 few TRBD2 TGTGCCAGCAGTGGGGGCGGGGGGCACGATATTCAGTACTTC CASSGGGGHDIQYF
11 TRBJ1-1 TRBV10-2 . . TGCGCCAGCAGGTCGACTGAGGAAGCTTTCTTT CASRSTEEAFF
14 TRBJ1-5 TRBV18 few . TGTGCCAGCTCACCAAGGCAGATTGATCAGCCCCAGCATTTT CASSPRQIDQPQHF
12 TRBJ2-7 TRBV20-1 . . TGCAGCCCCAGGCTCAACTCCTACGAGCAGTACTTC CSPRLNSYEQYF
15 TRBJ1-2 TRBV19 . . TGTGCCAGTAGTATAGTGGGGAAGATAAGCTATGGCTACACCTTC CASSIVGKISYGYTF
15 TRBJ1-2 TRBV12-3/TRBV12-4 few . TGTGCCAGCAATGGGTGGGGCAGGACTGTCTATGGCTACACCTTC CASNGWGRTVYGYTF
15 TRBJ2-5 TRBV7-9 . TRBD1 TGTGCCAGCAGCTTAGTGCCCCGGGACAGAGAGACCCAGTACTTC CASSLVPRDRETQYF
15 TRBJ1-4 TRBV7-9 few . TGTGCCAGCAGCCAAGGCGACGGCCGGGTACGAAAACTGTTTTTT CASSQGDGRVRKLFF
15 TRBJ2-5 TRBV7-9 few . TGTGCCAGCAGCTTCTCTGGGGTCCGACAAGAGACCCAGTACTTC CASSFSGVRQETQYF
15 TRBJ2-3 TRBV11-1 . TRBD2 TGTGCCAGCAGCTTCGGGGGGATAATCACAGATACGCAGTATTTT CASSFGGIITDTQYF
17 TRBJ2-2 TRBV7-4 . . TGTGCCAGCAGCGGAAGGTGGCGCCAGCGGAACACCGGGGAGCTGTTTTTT CASSGRWRQRNTGELFF
13 TRBJ2-1 TRBV2 . . TGTGCCAGCAGTGTTGGGAACTACAATGAGCAGTTCTTC CASSVGNYNEQFF
18 TRBJ2-1 TRBV3-1 few TRBD2 TGTGCCAGCAGCCAAGGGGATCTGGGCGGGAGCTCCTACAATGAGCAGTTCTTC CASSQGDLGGSSYNEQFF